This paragraph reports one TCR beta chain. The source of the sample is a study of T cell changes during pregnancy in multiple sclerosis. The method was immunoSEQ multiplex PCR; TCRdb's version includes in-frame clones alone and lacks a portion of them. The repertoire holds more than 35,000 clones, with just over 90% as singletons. V shed 2 bases, J shed 6 bases, and the junction held 5 bases outside the gene matches. Germline-derived CDR1 and CDR2 are SGDLS and YYNGEE. The CDR3 totals 13 residues. This sequence originates from a female donor with multiple sclerosis, enrolled in a pregnancy study. Source: CD4+ T cells from peripheral blood mononuclear cells, taken in the third trimester of pregnancy. The rearrangement links TRBV9 to TRBJ2-7, with 7 bases aligning to TRBD2. The CDR3 region is CASSVRDYGEQYF. As DNA, the CDR3 is TGTGCCAGCAGCGTCCGGGACTACGGCGAGCAGTACTTC.